This entry lists 32 T cell receptor beta chains sequenced from one sample in a study of molecular identifiers for immune sequencing clone quantification. TCRdb redid the calling of the PCR reads with MiXCR, one entry per CDR3 protein. The sample includes around 470,000 distinct CDR3 sequences, less than 30% of them seen just once. The sequencing input was naive CD8+ T cells from blood, with Jurkat cell RNA spiked in. Subset specified: FACS-sorted CD8+CD4-CCR7+CD45RA+ naive T cells. All receptors come from a human donor in good health. Some libraries in this study had Jurkat cell RNA spiked in.

The J gene is TRBJ2-7, the V gene TRBV5-5; D is perhaps TRBD1 (6 bases). The V and J ends lost 2 bases and 5 bases respectively, with 14 bases between them. Germline CDR1 is SGHKS and CDR2 is YYEKEE (reference sequence). The CDR3 runs to 14 residues. The CDR3 bases are TGTGCCAGCAGCTTTTTACAGGGTAGTGACGAGCAGTACTTC. Translated: CASSFLQGSDEQYF.

This rearrangement joins TRBV4-3 to TRBJ2-7; 10 bases agree with TRBD2. The germline gives CDR1 LGHNA, CDR2 YSLEER. The CDR3 has 15 residues. V gave up 0 bases and J gave up 4 bases; unmatched junction bases: 3. Here the CDR3 DNA reads TGCGCCAGCAGCCAAGATTGGACTAGCGGATACGAGCAGTACTTC. Translation gives CASSQDWTSGYEQYF.

This chain joins TRBV7-9 and TRBJ2-2, with D hard to call. Germline values: CDR1 SEHNR, CDR2 FQNEAQ (reference sequence). The length of the CDR3 is 15 residues. Trimming took off 4 bases at V and 2 bases at J, with 11 bases between the two ends. The CDR3 DNA is TGTGCCAGCAGCTCCCCAAGATACAACACCGGGGAGCTGTTTTTT. Protein product: CASSSPRYNTGELFF. Full variable domain (rest looked up from reference TRBV7-9 and TRBJ2-2): DTGVSQNPRHKITKRGQNVTFRCDPISEHNRLYWYRQTLGQGPEFLTYFQNEAQLEKSRLLSDRFSAERPKGSFSTLEIQRTEQGDSAMYLCASSSPRYNTGELFFGEGSRLTVL.

This clonotype has just a few counts. V is TRBV7-9 and J is TRBJ2-7; unclear D gene. V was pared by 1 base and J by 0 bases, with 10 bases between. This CDR3 is 15 amino acids long. Germline CDR1 is SEHNR and CDR2 is FQNEAQ (reference sequence). The CDR3 DNA sequence: TGTGCCAGCAGCTTAGGGTGCACGGACTCCTACGAGCAGTACTTC. Translated, it gives CASSLGCTDSYEQYF.

This chain connects TRBV7-9 to TRBJ2-3; unclear D gene. V lost 1 base to trimming and J lost 15 bases, with 17 bases between them. This CDR3 contains 13 residues. The germline V gene has CDR1 SEHNR and CDR2 FQNEAQ (reference sequence). The CDR3 sequence: CASSLDPSRSIYF. The CDR3 DNA reads as TGTGCCAGCAGCTTAGATCCCTCACGAAGCATCTATTTT.

In its sample, this clonotype was seen a few times. The chain recombines TRBV5-4 with TRBJ1-1; no clear D gene. This CDR3 contains 15 residues. Germline lookup yields CDR1 SGHNT and CDR2 YYREEE (reference sequence). V gave up 4 bases and J gave up 0 bases, with 13 bases separating them. CDR3 sequence: CASSVGPGMNTEAFF. The CDR3 DNA is TGTGCCAGCAGCGTGGGTCCGGGGATGAACACTGAAGCTTTCTTT.

This clonotype was seen only a few times. The chain joins TRBV28 to TRBJ2-3; 7 bases map to TRBD2. This CDR3 has 15 residues. Germline CDR1 and CDR2: MDHEN and SYDVKM. V trimming: 3 bases; J trimming: 2 bases; junction bases outside the gene matches: 5. This CDR3 reads CASSLSGTTTDTQYF. The CDR3 DNA reads as TGTGCCAGCAGTTTGTCCGGGACTACCACAGATACGCAGTATTTT.

Concerning this clonotype: Given a much more abundant clone one base away, this may be a read error. The V and J genes are TRBV7-2 and TRBJ2-3, with 7 bases lining up with TRBD1. The germline gives CDR1 SGHTA, CDR2 FQGNSA. This CDR3 comprises 15 residues. The CDR3 nucleotides are TGTGACAGCAGCTCGACAGGGATGAGCACAGATACGCAGTATTTT. Its protein is CDSSSTGMSTDTQYF.

In regard to this clonotype: This may arise from a read error, as a much more abundant clone is one base away. The chain employs TRBV7-6 and TRBJ2-3; D gene unclear. Germline loops: CDR1 SGHVS, CDR2 FNYEAQ. Between the trimmed V and J ends, which lost 1 base and 0 bases, there was a span of 11 bases. CDR3 size: 16 residues. The CDR3 DNA reads TGTGCCAGCAGCTTAGTAGTAACCTATAGCACAGATACGCAGTATTTT. It encodes CASSLVVTYSTDTQYF.

A word on this clonotype: One junction end disagrees with the germline gene, perhaps due to a read error. This chain uses TRBV29-1 with TRBJ2-7; perhaps TRBD1 as D (6 bases). Germline V gives CDR1 SQVTM, CDR2 ANQGSEA. This CDR3 is built from 14 residues. CDR3 amino acids: CSVEISPGAYEQHF. The CDR3 nucleotides read TGCAGCGTTGAAATTTCCCCAGGGGCGTACGAGCAGCACTTC.

This clonotype showed up just a few times. The gene calls are TRBV12-3 or TRBV12-4 and TRBJ1-6; TRBD1 agrees at 8 bases. The CDR3 length is 21 residues. The V segment lost 7 bases and the J segment 2 bases; nucleotides outside the gene matches: 22. The CDR3 DNA reads as TGTGCCAGCACCTCCTCATACCGACAGGGGTTATTGCCGACCTATAATTCACCCCTCCACTTT. Translated, it gives CASTSSYRQGLLPTYNSPLHF.

In this sample, this clonotype turned up a few times. V gene TRBV19 combines with J gene TRBJ2-1; TRBD1 matches at 7 bases. CDR1 LNHDA and CDR2 SQIVND come from the germline V gene (reference sequence). The CDR3 runs to 16 residues. J gave up 0 bases and V 4 bases, and 6 bases lay outside the gene matches. The CDR3 coding sequence is TGTGCCAGTAGTACTGGGACAGAGAGCTCCTACAATGAGCAGTTCTTC. It encodes CASSTGTESSYNEQFF.

About this clonotype itself: The conserved phenylalanine or tryptophan normally closing the CDR3 is absent here, so this likely arose from a read error. The CDR3 region is CASSLRLAGTDTQYS. The DNA for the CDR3 is TGTGCCAGCTCCTTGAGACTAGCGGGGACAGATACGCAGTATTCT. This chain uses TRBV5-6 with TRBJ2-3, with 11 bases matching TRBD2. CDR3 length equals 15 residues. With V trimmed by 7 bases and J by 3 bases, 7 bases remained unmatched. Germline V CDR1 and CDR2: SGHDT, YYEEEE.

This clonotype was picked up many times. The V call is TRBV7-2, the J call TRBJ2-1; 8 nucleotides align to TRBD2. The CDR3 spans 14 residues. Germline CDR1 and CDR2: SGHTA and FQGNSA. V shed 3 bases, J shed 3 bases, and the junction held 1 base outside the gene matches. CDR3 bases: TGTGCCAGCAGCTTGAGCGGGAGCTACAATGAGCAGTTCTTC. Translating it yields CASSLSGSYNEQFF.

This clonotype was counted at least ten times. The chain uses TRBV6-2 or TRBV6-3 and TRBJ1-5, with D possibly matching TRBD1 (6 bases). This CDR3 region has 15 residues. Per germline, CDR1 MNHEY and CDR2 SVGEGT. V gave up 7 bases and J gave up 6 bases, with 19 bases separating them. DNA of the CDR3: TGTGCCAGCACCATCGGGCCCCGGGGGGCTCAGCCCCAGCATTTT. It encodes CASTIGPRGAQPQHF.

This clonotype was seen a few times. The chain is built from TRBV2 and TRBJ1-5; TRBD1 aligns across 7 bases. Trimming removed 7 bases from V and 7 bases from J; junction bases left unmatched: 13. Germline V lookup: CDR1 SNHLY, CDR2 FYNNEI. CDR3 length equals 15 residues. Here the CDR3 reads CASTKGDSLWQPQHF. The CDR3 DNA reads TGTGCCAGCACCAAGGGGGACAGCCTGTGGCAGCCCCAGCATTTT.

To note about this clonotype: With a much larger clone just one base away, this may be a read error. The CDR3 carries no conserved terminal phenylalanine or tryptophan, so it likely arises from a read error. This sequence joins TRBV12-3 or TRBV12-4 and TRBJ2-5; D gene unclear. The CDR3 totals 13 residues. Trimming shortened V by 6 bases and J by 0 bases, and 8 bases separated the two germline ends. CDR3 region: CASSLMYQETQYS. The CDR3 DNA follows: TGTGCCAGCAGCCTGATGTACCAAGAGACCCAGTACTCC.

This clonotype was seen only a few times. V is TRBV20-1 and J is TRBJ2-7, with 8 bases that match TRBD2. The CDR3 consists of 14 residues. Germline V lookup: CDR1 DFQATT, CDR2 SNEGSKA (reference sequence). Trimming at V came to 2 bases and at J to 2 bases, leaving 5 bases not matched to a gene. In DNA form, the CDR3 reads TGCAGTGCTAGACCAACTAGCGGCCCCTACGAGCAGTACTTC. Translating it yields CSARPTSGPYEQYF.

The chain employs TRBV9 and TRBJ2-5; D is undetermined. Per germline, CDR1 SGDLS and CDR2 YYNGEE. V lost 0 bases, J lost 0 bases, and 9 bases lay in between. CDR3 length: 15 residues. This CDR3 reads CASSVGTADQETQYF. The CDR3 DNA reads as TGTGCCAGCAGCGTAGGTACGGCAGACCAAGAGACCCAGTACTTC.

In its sample, this clonotype was seen a few times. The chain employs TRBV27 and TRBJ2-7, with 9 bases fitting TRBD1. The CDR3 loop spans 15 amino acids. From germline, CDR1 is MNHEY and CDR2 SMNVEV (reference sequence). V dropped 7 bases and J dropped 2; count of bases not matched to a gene: 9. The CDR3 protein is CASMTGTGITYEQYF. The DNA of the CDR3 is TGTGCCAGCATGACCGGGACAGGGATTACCTACGAGCAGTACTTC.

As concerns this clonotype: Its ends do not fully match the called genes, so a read error is possible. J is TRBJ2-7 and V is TRBV2, with TRBD1 matching over 9 bases. This CDR3 is built from 15 residues. In germline, CDR1 is SNHLY, CDR2 FYNNEI. The CDR3: CGSSEGQGPTYEQYF. The CDR3, as DNA: TGTGGCAGCAGCGAGGGACAGGGACCCACCTACGAGCAGTACTTC.

Regarding this clonotype: A much more abundant neighbour one base away suggests this may be a read error. The chain joins TRBV7-9 to TRBJ1-1; D perhaps matches TRBD1 (6 bases). CDR1 is SEHNR, CDR2 FQNEAQ, per germline (reference sequence). V lost 5 bases and J 5 bases, leaving 9 bases between the germline ends. The CDR3 has 12 amino acids. CDR3 in DNA: TGTGCCAGCAGCAACAGGGCAACTGAAGCTTTCTTT. This gives the protein CASSNRATEAFF.

Comment on this clonotype: This may be a read error, as it is one base from a much larger clone. V is TRBV9 and J is TRBJ1-1, with D perhaps matching TRBD1 (6 bases). Germline CDR1 is SGDLS and CDR2 is YYNGEE. This CDR3 has 15 amino acids. This chain's CDR3 is CASSVGQQGYTKAFF. In DNA form, the CDR3 reads TGTGCCAGCAGCGTAGGACAACAGGGCTACACTAAAGCTTTCTTT.

The chain recombines TRBV5-6 with TRBJ2-3, with 8 positions matching TRBD2. Germline trimming cut 3 bases from V and 6 bases from J; bases unmatched to any gene: 12. The V gene's germline CDR1 is SGHDT and CDR2 YYEEEE. The CDR3 spans 16 residues. The CDR3 protein is CASSSGTRGLLDTQYF. In nucleotides, the CDR3 is TGTGCCAGCAGCTCAGGGACTAGAGGGCTTCTGGATACGCAGTATTTT. The variable domain in full, completed from reference TRBV5-6 and TRBJ2-3, reads DAGVTQSPTHLIKTRGQQVTLRCSPKSGHDTVSWYQQALGQGPQFIFQYYEEEERQRGNFPDRFSGHQFPNYSSELNVNALLLGDSALYLCASSSGTRGLLDTQYFGPGTRLTVL.

This clonotype was seen at least ten times. The V gene is TRBV12-3 or TRBV12-4, the J gene TRBJ2-3; 12 positions match TRBD2. V lost 4 bases, J lost 4 bases, and 9 bases stayed unmatched. The CDR3 extends over 17 amino acids. CDR3 protein: CASSSRTSGVGADTQYF. Written as DNA, the CDR3 is TGTGCCAGCAGTTCACGGACTAGCGGGGTAGGGGCAGATACGCAGTATTTT.

The chain is built from TRBV29-1 and TRBJ1-1; D gene uncertain. Germline lookup yields CDR1 SQVTM and CDR2 ANQGSEA. The germline V and J ends were trimmed by 4 bases and 10 bases, with 40 bases remaining between them. The CDR3 is 20 residues long. The CDR3 bases are TGCAGCGTTGTGTTTCCCAATTATGGCTCTTTTAGGTCGGTCCCGCCTGGAGCTTTCTTT. Translated, it gives CSVVFPNYGSFRSVPPGAFF.

This clonotype was counted between two and nine times. The CDR3 DNA is TGCAGTGGTTTGCAGACTCTTACCTACGAGCAGTACTTC. This encodes CSGLQTLTYEQYF. The chain has TRBV20-1 and TRBJ2-7; no definite D call. Trimming removed 7 bases at V and 2 bases at J, with 15 bases between. Germline V gives CDR1 DFQATT, CDR2 SNEGSKA (reference sequence). CDR3 size: 13 residues.

This clonotype was observed at least ten times. The CDR3 coding sequence is TGTGCCAGCAGCCAAGTCCTATTAAGTCGGGCTGGGGCCAACGTCCTGACTTTC. Translating it yields CASSQVLLSRAGANVLTF. V usage is TRBV4-2 and J usage is TRBJ2-6, with D uncertain. Germline values: CDR1 LGHNA, CDR2 YNFKEQ. CDR3 length equals 18 residues. V lost 1 base and J lost 2, with 15 bases in between.

The chain links TRBV5-5 to TRBJ1-1; tentative D call: TRBD1 (6 bases). The CDR3 loop spans 12 amino acids. Germline values: CDR1 SGHKS, CDR2 YYEKEE (reference sequence). Trimming shortened V by 5 bases and J by 7 bases, and 12 bases separated the two germline ends. The CDR3 coding sequence is TGTGCCAGCAGGGATAGGGGGGGTGAAGCTTTCTTT. Translating gives CASRDRGGEAFF.

In the case of this clonotype: A much larger clone differs from this one at a single base, so this may be a read error. The chain has TRBV7-9 and TRBJ2-7, with TRBD1 matching over 8 bases. The CDR3 loop spans 14 amino acids. V was clipped by 8 bases and J by 3 bases; unmatched bases: 9. CDR1 and CDR2 (germline): SEHNR, FQNEAQ (reference sequence). This chain's CDR3 is CASGSAGQGYEQYF. The CDR3 nucleotides read TGTGCCAGCGGCTCCGCCGGACAGGGCTACGAGCAGTACTTC.

This chain joins TRBV19 and TRBJ1-1; D might be TRBD1 (6 bases). The CDR3 totals 14 residues. The germline V gene encodes CDR1 LNHDA and CDR2 SQIVND (reference sequence). V lost 7 bases to trimming and J lost 4 bases, with 16 bases between them. As DNA, the CDR3 is TGTGCCAGTACCTTGGGACGGGGGCTCACTGAAGCTTTCTTT. It yields the protein CASTLGRGLTEAFF.

In nucleotides, the CDR3 is TGCAGTGCTAGAGATCTCGAGGGAGGGCCTAAGTACGAGCAGTACTTC. Its protein is CSARDLEGGPKYEQYF. This sequence joins TRBV20-1 and TRBJ2-7; 7 bases match TRBD2. Germline V gives CDR1 DFQATT, CDR2 SNEGSKA (reference sequence). The CDR3 runs to 16 residues. J gave up 4 bases and V 0 bases, and 12 bases lay outside the gene matches.